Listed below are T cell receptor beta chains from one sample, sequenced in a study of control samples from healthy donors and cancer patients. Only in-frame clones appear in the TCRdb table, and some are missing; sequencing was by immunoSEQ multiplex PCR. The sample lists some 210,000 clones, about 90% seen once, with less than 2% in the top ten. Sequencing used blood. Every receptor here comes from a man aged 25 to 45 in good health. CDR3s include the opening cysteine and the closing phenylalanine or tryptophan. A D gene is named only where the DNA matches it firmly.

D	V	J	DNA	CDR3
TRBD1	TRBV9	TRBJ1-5	TGTGCGTCAGGGGGGGCTAATCAGCCCCAGCATTTT	CASGGANQPQHF
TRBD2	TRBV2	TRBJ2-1	TGTGCCAGCAGGGGACTAGTACGGGACAATGAGCAGTTCTTC	CASRGLVRDNEQFF
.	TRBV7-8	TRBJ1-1	TGTGCCAGCACCATAAAGCCCACGGGACACCGGAGTACTCTAGGTTTCTTT	CASTIKPTGHRSTLGFF
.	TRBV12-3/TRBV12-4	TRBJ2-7	TGTGCCAGCAGTTTAACCACACTCTACGAGCAGTACTTC	CASSLTTLYEQYF
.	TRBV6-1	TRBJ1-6	TGTGCCAGCAGTGAAGCGCTGGGGATCTCCTATAATTCACCCCTCCACTTT	CASSEALGISYNSPLHF
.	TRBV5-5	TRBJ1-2	TGTGCCAGCAGCTTGGGGTCGACGACCTATGGCTACACCTTC	CASSLGSTTYGYTF
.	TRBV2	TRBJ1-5	TGTGCCAGCAGTGAATCCGGGGGGCTGGGGCAGCCCCAGCATTTT	CASSESGGLGQPQHF
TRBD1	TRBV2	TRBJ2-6	TGTGCCAGCCCAACAGGGGGTTTTTCTGGGGCCAACGTCCTGACTTTC	CASPTGGFSGANVLTF
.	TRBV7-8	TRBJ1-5	TGTGCCAGCAGCTTAGCGAATCCCCATGGCAATCAGCCCCAGCATTTT	CASSLANPHGNQPQHF
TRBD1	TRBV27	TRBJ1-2	TGTGCCAGCAGTTTACGACAGGGCTATGGCTACACCTTC	CASSLRQGYGYTF
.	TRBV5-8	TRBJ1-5	TGTGCCAGCAGCTTTAGAGGAATTAGCAATCAGCCCCAGCATTTT	CASSFRGISNQPQHF
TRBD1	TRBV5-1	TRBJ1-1	TGCGCCAGCAGCCAGGGGACAGGGAATACTGAAGCTTTCTTT	CASSQGTGNTEAFF
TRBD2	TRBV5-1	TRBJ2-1	TGCGCCAGCAGCTTGGCCCGGGGGGGGCTTTACAATGAGCAGTTCTTC	CASSLARGGLYNEQFF
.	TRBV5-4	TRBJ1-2	TGTGCCAGCAGCTTGTTGGCAGAGAAGCCCTATGGCTACACCTTC	CASSLLAEKPYGYTF
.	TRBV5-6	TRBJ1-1	TGTGCCAGCAGCCAGTGGACCGAAGCTTTCTTT	CASSQWTEAFF